This T cell receptor beta chain was captured in a study of blood T cell repertoires in COVID-19. Whole-study context: T cells, B-cell-depleted T cells, or PBMCs provided the cDNA or gDNA that served as material.

V shed 7 bases and J 3 bases; nucleotides not matched to a gene: 0. The germline gives CDR1 SGDLS, CDR2 YYNGEE. This CDR3 region has 13 residues. TCRdb's table, derived via immunoSEQ multiplex PCR, lists solely in-frame clones and lacks some. Of about 140,000 clones in the sample, 85% to 90% were seen once. The sample taken for sequencing was peripheral blood. The TCR originated in a woman between 35 and 50 years old with acute or convalescent COVID-19. The chain carries TRBV9 and TRBJ1-4, with 10 bases matching TRBD1. The CDR3 sequence is CASGTGANEKLFF. The CDR3 DNA is TGTGCCAGCGGGACAGGGGCTAATGAAAAACTGTTTTTT.